The following is a TCR beta chain sequence with its context. No antigen is known for it. The sample is drawn from a study of beta chain features in type 1 diabetes. Broader study findings: PCR might favor shorter templates, but any such skew would affect patients and controls equally. Individuals with type 1 diabetes displayed fewer insertions and more deletions at VDJ junctions.

CD45RO/CCR7/CD25/CD127/CD95/CD27 staining was used to isolate CD4+ naive, central memory, regulatory and stem cell-like memory cells by sorting. The isolated RNA, all of it, was reverse transcribed, so expressed TCRB transcripts were what got sequenced. An average of approximately 3.6 million reads was obtained for naive, central memory and regulatory T cell samples. Sequenced by immunoSEQ multiplex PCR; TCRdb stores in-frame clones only, minus some. The sample has roughly 500,000 clones, about an eighth seen once. The sequenced sample was naive CD4+ T cells from blood. The sequence was obtained from a woman aged 18-30 years in good health.

As DNA, the CDR3 is TGTGCCAGCTCACCAGGGCAGTCTAACTATGGCTACACCTTC. It specifies CASSPGQSNYGYTF. The J gene is TRBJ1-2, the V gene TRBV18, with D unclear. V was clipped by 2 bases and J by 0 bases, with 7 bases between them. This CDR3 spans 14 amino acids. The germline V gene encodes CDR1 KGHSH and CDR2 LQKENI.